This T cell receptor beta chain was found in a study of blood T cell repertoires in COVID-19. The germline gives CDR1 LGHDT, CDR2 YNNKEL (reference sequence). Trimming pared 4 bases from V and 5 bases from J, leaving 12 bases between. The CDR3 has 14 residues. Here immunoSEQ multiplex PCR was the method, and the copy in TCRdb shows in-frame clones only, minus some. The sample shows under 300,000 clones, around 90% of them seen only once. What the recovered Cohort 3 donors had was two negative PCRs, clearance, or symptom resolution. This clonotype was sampled from a woman aged 30 to 39 who had recovered from COVID-19. This chain links TRBV3-1 (or the pseudogene TRBV3-2) with TRBJ1-5, with no clear D. The sequenced sample consisted of PBMCs or T cells enriched from blood (not recorded which). The CDR3 protein is CASSPSGSHQPQHF. For the CDR3, the DNA is TGTGCCAGCAGCCCCTCCGGGTCCCATCAGCCCCAGCATTTT.